Listed here are 12 T cell receptor beta chains from one sample, sequenced in a study of blood T cell repertoires in COVID-19. This table comes from immunoSEQ multiplex PCR, and its TCRdb copy is limited to in-frame clones, with some not included. The table lists about 380,000 clones, around 87% of them singletons. The specimen sequenced was peripheral blood. These receptors were obtained from a man younger than 35 with active or convalescent COVID-19.

The chain combines TRBV29-1 with TRBJ2-3, with TRBD1 identical over 7 bases. Trimming cost V 6 bases and J 4 bases; bases outside gene matches: 4. This CDR3 has 12 amino acids. CDR1 is SQVTM, CDR2 ANQGSEA, per germline. CDR3 sequence reads: CSVGTGADTQYF. CDR3 DNA sequence: TGCAGCGTGGGTACAGGGGCAGATACGCAGTATTTT.

The chain combines TRBV19 with TRBJ2-1, with 7 bases lining up with TRBD2. CDR1 and CDR2 (germline): LNHDA, SQIVND (reference sequence). V shed 6 bases and J 8 bases; nucleotides not matched to a gene: 10. The CDR3 runs 14 residues. The CDR3 region is CASSPPREYYEQFF. The CDR3 DNA sequence: TGTGCCAGTAGCCCCCCGCGGGAGTACTATGAGCAGTTCTTC.

The chain has TRBV4-3 and TRBJ2-2; tentatively, D is TRBD2 (5 bases). In germline, CDR1 is LGHNA, CDR2 YSLEER. The CDR3 length is 15 residues. V lost 1 base and J 6 bases, leaving 12 bases between the germline ends. The DNA for the CDR3 is TGCGCCAGCAGCCAAGGGACGGAGGTCCCCGGGGAGCTGTTTTTT. This encodes CASSQGTEVPGELFF.

This sequence joins TRBV6-5 and TRBJ2-3, with TRBD2 as a possible D gene (5 bases). The germline V gene encodes CDR1 MNHEY and CDR2 SVGAGI. V lost 4 bases to trimming and J lost 3 bases, with 8 bases between them. The CDR3 covers 13 residues. The CDR3 region has the DNA TGTGCCAGCAGTTCAGCGGTTACAGATACGCAGTATTTT. Translation gives CASSSAVTDTQYF.

The genes are TRBV4-2 and TRBJ2-3; D gene uncertain. The germline gives CDR1 LGHNA, CDR2 YNFKEQ. There are 16 residues in the CDR3. V lost 0 bases and J lost 0, with 10 bases in between. This CDR3 is CASSQELAISTDTQYF. The CDR3 coding sequence is TGTGCCAGCAGCCAAGAGTTGGCCATAAGCACAGATACGCAGTATTTT.

The rearrangement links TRBV7-8 to TRBJ2-3; no definite D call. The CDR3 has 13 amino acids. The germline CDR1 and CDR2 sequences are SGHVS and FQNEAQ. V lost 11 bases to trimming and J lost 0 bases, with 12 bases between them. The CDR3 loop reads CAARQASTDTQYF. DNA of the CDR3: TGTGCCGCACGGCAGGCTAGCACAGATACGCAGTATTTT.

CDR3 loop: CASSRGAGNTIYF. The CDR3 region has the DNA TGTGCCAGCAGTCGCGGGGCTGGAAACACCATATATTTT. The V call is TRBV6-5, the J call TRBJ1-3; D remains unclear. The germline V gene has CDR1 MNHEY and CDR2 SVGAGI. V gave up 5 bases and J gave up 2 bases, with 7 bases separating them. The CDR3 has 13 residues.

The J gene is TRBJ2-1, the V gene TRBV2; D remains unclear. Trimming shortened V by 7 bases and J by 3 bases, and 4 bases separated the two germline ends. CDR3 size: 11 residues. Germline assignment: CDR1 SNHLY and CDR2 FYNNEI. The CDR3 nucleotides read TGTGCCAGCAACTACTACAATGAGCAGTTCTTC. This translates into CASNYYNEQFF.

The genes are TRBV10-3 and TRBJ2-7, with 9 bases matching TRBD1. Germline V gene sequence: CDR1 ENHRY, CDR2 SYGVKD. J gave up 5 bases and V 2 bases, and 7 bases lay outside the gene matches. There are 15 residues in the CDR3. CDR3 coding DNA: TGTGCCATCAGTGAGCCCGGGACAGGGAGACACGAGCAGTACTTC. Translated, it gives CAISEPGTGRHEQYF.

The rearrangement uses TRBV28 and TRBJ1-6, with 12 bases that match TRBD1. The length of the CDR3 is 15 residues. The V segment lost 6 bases and the J segment 7 bases; nucleotides outside the gene matches: 4. CDR1 is MDHEN and CDR2 is SYDVKM in the germline V gene. In DNA form, the CDR3 reads TGTGCCAGCAGCCCGGGACAGGGGGCGAATTCACCCCTCCACTTT. Residues: CASSPGQGANSPLHF.

The V call is TRBV14, the J call TRBJ1-1, with TRBD1 matching 9 bases. Germline V gene lookup returns CDR1 SGHDN and CDR2 FVKESK. J lost 10 bases, V lost 1 base, and 7 bases had no gene match. The CDR3 length is 14 residues. The CDR3 DNA is TGTGCCAGCAGCCAAGTAGGAGGGACAGGGCGAGCTTTCTTT. Translated: CASSQVGGTGRAFF.

This rearrangement joins TRBV27 to TRBJ2-7; 8 bases map to TRBD1. The CDR3 loop spans 15 amino acids. V gave up 6 bases and J gave up 4 bases; unmatched junction bases: 11. CDR1 and CDR2 from the germline V gene are MNHEY and SMNVEV (reference sequence). The CDR3 here is CASSTVDRERYEQYF. The DNA of the CDR3 is TGTGCCAGCAGCACCGTGGACAGGGAAAGGTACGAGCAGTACTTC.